Below, 15 T cell receptor beta chains from the same sample are listed, as sequenced in a study of siplizumab effects on memory and regulatory T cells. Their antigens remain unidentified. Using immunoSEQ multiplex PCR, the repertoire was profiled, and TCRdb retains in-frame clones only, with some absent. Of about 14,000 clones listed, more than 40% were seen once; the top ten hold roughly 9.5%. Kept together in coculture, the mixed lymphocyte reaction cells spent five to six days at 37°C. Sequenced material: CFSE-low (dividing) CD4+ T cells sorted from an allogeneic mixed lymphocyte reaction. The receptors derive from a human donor in good health; the cells came from an allogeneic mixed lymphocyte reaction.

The rearrangement joins TRBV5-1 to TRBJ1-6, with D unresolved. V was shortened by 0 bases and J by 4 bases, with 11 bases between the two germline ends. The germline CDR1 and CDR2 sequences are SGHRS and YFSETQ. The CDR3 extends over 16 amino acids. This CDR3 is CASSLDSHPYNSPLHF. CDR3 nucleotides: TGCGCCAGCAGCTTGGACAGCCACCCGTATAATTCACCCCTCCACTTT.

This chain uses TRBV15 with TRBJ1-1, with unresolved D. Germline values: CDR1 LNHNV, CDR2 YYDKDF (reference sequence). The V end was cut by 1 base, the J end by 5 bases, with 11 bases between. The CDR3 runs 14 residues. CDR3 sequence: CATSRGGPATEAFF. CDR3 sequence (DNA): TGTGCCACCAGCAGAGGCGGCCCGGCGACTGAAGCTTTCTTT.

By share, this clone counts as medium-sized (0.01 to 0.1%). The genes are TRBV6-6 and TRBJ2-5; D gene ambiguous. This CDR3 is built from 12 residues. Germline V gene sequence: CDR1 MNHNY, CDR2 SVGAGI (reference sequence). V was clipped by 5 bases and J by 5 bases, with 9 bases between them. CDR3 sequence reads: CASSPARETQYF. Written as DNA, the CDR3 is TGTGCCAGCAGTCCCGCGCGGGAGACCCAGTACTTC.

The V and J genes are TRBV28 and TRBJ2-7, with 12 bases aligning to TRBD2. The CDR3 is 14 amino acids. Per the germline V gene, CDR1 is MDHEN and CDR2 is SYDVKM. Trimming took 6 bases from V and 6 from J; bases not matched to a gene: 6. CDR3 in amino acids: CASRPGLAGSEQYF. The CDR3 DNA sequence: TGTGCCAGCAGGCCGGGACTAGCGGGCTCCGAGCAGTACTTC.

The chain combines TRBV9 with TRBJ2-3, with a weak D call TRBD2 (6 bases). Germline CDR1 reads SGDLS; CDR2 reads YYNGEE. Between the trimmed V and J ends, which lost 4 bases and 3 bases, there was a span of 12 bases. The CDR3 contains 14 residues. The CDR3 nucleotides read TGTGCCAGCAGCCCGTGGACTAATACAGATACGCAGTATTTT. Translating gives CASSPWTNTDTQYF.

V usage is TRBV19 and J usage is TRBJ2-3, with 10 bases fitting TRBD2. V lost 5 bases to trimming and J lost 3 bases; unmatched junction nucleotides: 5. This CDR3 is built from 15 residues. Germline CDR1 and CDR2: LNHDA and SQIVND (reference sequence). The CDR3 sequence is CASSASGGMTDTQYF. As DNA, the CDR3 is TGTGCCAGTAGTGCTAGCGGGGGAATGACAGATACGCAGTATTTT.

This clone was seen only a few times. This chain uses TRBV7-8 with TRBJ1-1, with D perhaps matching TRBD1 (5 bases). With 5 bases removed from V and 4 bases from J, the gap between germline ends came to 14 bases. CDR3 size: 14 residues. Germline CDR1 and CDR2: SGHVS and FQNEAQ. This CDR3 is CASSPTGIRTEAFF. The CDR3 coding sequence is TGTGCCAGCAGCCCCACAGGTATCCGCACTGAAGCTTTCTTT.

The chain links TRBV30 to TRBJ2-3; 10 bases agree with TRBD2. Germline V gene data show CDR1 as GTSNPN and CDR2 as SVGIG (reference sequence). There are 14 residues in the CDR3. Trimming took 1 base from V and 7 from J; bases not matched to a gene: 5. CDR3 sequence: CAWSARSGRHTQYF. Here the CDR3 DNA reads TGTGCCTGGAGTGCTCGTAGCGGGAGGCATACGCAGTATTTT.

This clone came up a few times. The chain has TRBV6-5 and TRBJ2-5; 7 bases fit TRBD1. There are 14 residues in the CDR3. The germline V gene has CDR1 MNHEY and CDR2 SVGAGI. Trimming removed 6 bases from V and 1 base from J; junction bases left unmatched: 5. CDR3 sequence: CASSHGTAQETQYF. The CDR3 coding sequence is TGTGCCAGCAGCCACGGGACAGCCCAAGAGACCCAGTACTTC.

The chain couples TRBV7-9 to TRBJ2-7; possible D gene TRBD2, 6 bases. The CDR3 is 15 amino acids. The germline V gene encodes CDR1 SEHNR and CDR2 FQNEAQ (reference sequence). V was cut by 0 bases and J by 4 bases, with 13 bases left in between. CDR3 sequence reads: CASSLAGSGAYEQYF. The CDR3 nucleotides read TGTGCCAGCAGCTTAGCGGGTAGCGGAGCTTACGAGCAGTACTTC.

To note about this clone: An end of the junction does not agree with germline; a read error may underlie this. The gene calls are TRBV6-1 and TRBJ1-2; a weak D match, TRBD1 (6 bases). The CDR3 has 15 residues. The germline V gene encodes CDR1 MNHNS and CDR2 SASEGT. The CDR3 nucleotides read TGTGCCAGCAGAGAAGTGGAGGGGGACCCCTATGGCTACACCTTC. This gives the protein CASREVEGDPYGYTF.

This clone showed up just a few times. V gene TRBV7-3 combines with J gene TRBJ1-2; a possible D gene is TRBD1 (6 bases). Germline-derived CDR1 and CDR2 are SGHTA and FQGTGA. Trimming took 5 bases from V and 5 from J, leaving 12 bases between them. The CDR3 is 13 amino acids. The CDR3 DNA sequence: TGTGCCAGCAGCGCAGACAGGAATTATGGCTACACCTTC. Its protein is CASSADRNYGYTF.

V usage is TRBV18 and J usage is TRBJ2-2; D is perhaps TRBD1 (5 bases). CDR3 size: 14 residues. CDR1 is KGHSH, CDR2 LQKENI, per germline. With 3 bases removed from V and 0 bases from J, the gap between germline ends came to 5 bases. The CDR3 loop reads CASSPTANTGELFF. CDR3 coding DNA: TGTGCCAGCTCACCGACAGCGAACACCGGGGAGCTGTTTTTT.

The J gene is TRBJ2-7, the V gene TRBV30, with D maybe TRBD1 (6 bases). This CDR3 is 12 amino acids long. CDR1 is GTSNPN, CDR2 SVGIG, per germline (reference sequence). V was shortened by 5 bases and J by 9 bases, with 17 bases between the two germline ends. The chain's CDR3 is CAWARDTAVQYF. CDR3 nucleotides: TGTGCCTGGGCCCGGGACACCGCCGTGCAGTACTTC.

The chain links TRBV7-9 to TRBJ2-7; D may be TRBD2 (6 bases). CDR3 length: 17 amino acids. Per germline, CDR1 SEHNR and CDR2 FQNEAQ (reference sequence). V gave up 0 bases and J gave up 2 bases, with 17 bases separating them. DNA for the CDR3: TGTGCCAGCAGCTTAGCTCTAGGGGCAGGCGGGGCCTACGAGCAGTACTTC. Protein product: CASSLALGAGGAYEQYF.